This TCR beta chain derives from a study of spatial heterogeneity in lung cancer. Broader study findings: One measure, the expanded intratumoral alpha and beta TCR count, tracked tumor mutation counts. Alpha and beta chain coverage of tumor T cells was estimated at about 7.4% and 14%, respectively.

One entry per CDR3 protein results from TCRdb running MiXCR on the 5' RACE reads. The sample contains about 4,000 distinct CDR3 sequences, 10% to 13% of which appear only once. Time point specified: sample taken at primary tumor resection. TCRs were sequenced from unsorted whole RNA of tumor, nontumor lung or PBMC. As concerns this clonotype: Its antigen is as yet unknown.

Germline assignment: CDR1 SQVTM and CDR2 ANQGSEA. V trimming: 6 bases; J trimming: 1 base; junction bases outside the gene matches: 12. This CDR3 is 17 amino acids long. This chain joins TRBV29-1 and TRBJ2-3; 11 nucleotides match TRBD2. The TCR originated in a male donor with early-stage non-small cell lung cancer. Specimen: lung tumor tissue, collected at surgery. CDR3 protein: CSVLGGTSGIGTDTQYF. The CDR3 DNA follows: TGCAGCGTCCTGGGCGGGACTAGCGGAATAGGCACAGATACGCAGTATTTT.